The rows below give T cell receptor beta chains drawn from one sample of a study of T cell repertoires in cytomegalovirus infection. Each CDR3 protein is one row after TCRdb ran MiXCR on the reads. The repertoire holds roughly 920,000 distinct CDR3 sequences, with approximately 32% as singletons. No antigen has been assigned to these receptors. Sequencing used cultured CD8+ T cells from PBMCs, obtained from culture after CMV antigen stimulation. The receptors here all came from a human donor in good health (CMV status not recorded). Some clones in this sample may be carry-over from other donors' samples. Each CDR3 is given with its conserved first and last residue. A D gene is named only where the DNA matches it firmly. Clone sizes are given selectively: once, few, many, or a class where the clone is expanded.

D: TRBD1
size: .
V: TRBV7-9
J: TRBJ1-2
DNA: TGTGCCAGCAGCCCCTGGACAGGGGAAAACTATGGCTACACCTTC
CDR3: CASSPWTGENYGYTF

D: .
size: .
V: TRBV10-3
J: TRBJ2-7
DNA: TGTGCCATCAGTGGTGTTGGGAGCTCCTACGAGCAGTACTTC
CDR3: CAISGVGSSYEQYF

D: TRBD1
size: .
V: TRBV27
J: TRBJ1-2
DNA: TGTGCCAGCAGTTTATCACAGGGGGCCGCACTGGGCTACACCTTC
CDR3: CASSLSQGAALGYTF

D: .
size: few
V: TRBV12-3/TRBV12-4
J: TRBJ1-1
DNA: TGTGCCAGCAGTTCCCCCCTGGGGGGGGACGCTGAAGCTTTCTTT
CDR3: CASSSPLGGDAEAFF

D: .
size: few
V: TRBV6-2/TRBV6-3
J: TRBJ1-1
DNA: TGTGCCAGCAGTTACTCGCTCTGGGCAGGTTGGGGGACTGAAGCTTTCTTT
CDR3: CASSYSLWAGWGTEAFF

D: .
size: few
V: TRBV25-1
J: TRBJ1-6
DNA: TGTGCCAGCAGTGAATATGGCAGGAACCATTCACCCCTCCACTTT
CDR3: CASSEYGRNHSPLHF

D: TRBD2
size: many
V: TRBV7-8
J: TRBJ2-5
DNA: TGTGCCAGCAGCTTAGCGCCAAGCGGGGCGGCCGAGACCCAGTACTTC
CDR3: CASSLAPSGAAETQYF

D: .
size: .
V: TRBV9
J: TRBJ1-2
DNA: TGTGCCAGCAGCGTAAGTGGATACTATGGCTACACCTTC
CDR3: CASSVSGYYGYTF

D: .
size: .
V: TRBV6-2/TRBV6-3
J: TRBJ2-1
DNA: TGTGCCAGCAGTTTAAATTGGGGGAGCTCCTACAATGAGCAGTTCTTC
CDR3: CASSLNWGSSYNEQFF

D: TRBD1
size: .
V: TRBV20-1
J: TRBJ1-1
DNA: TGCAGTGCTAGGGACAGGGGAAGCACTGAAGCTTTCTTT
CDR3: CSARDRGSTEAFF

D: TRBD1
size: .
V: TRBV19
J: TRBJ2-7
DNA: TGTGCCAGTAGTAGGCCAGGGACAGGGGGCTACGAGCAGTACTTC
CDR3: CASSRPGTGGYEQYF

D: TRBD1
size: .
V: TRBV20-1
J: TRBJ1-2
DNA: TGCAGTGCCCGTCCAGGGGGGGACGGCGTCTATGGCTACACCTTC
CDR3: CSARPGGDGVYGYTF

D: .
size: .
V: TRBV10-2
J: TRBJ2-5
DNA: TGCGCCAGCAAAGTAGAGGGGGGGCTAAAAGAGACCCAGTACTTC
CDR3: CASKVEGGLKETQYF

D: .
size: .
V: TRBV12-3/TRBV12-4
J: TRBJ1-1
DNA: TGTGCCAGCAGTTTCGGCCTACAGGCTGAAGCTTTCTTT
CDR3: CASSFGLQAEAFF

D: .
size: few
V: TRBV7-3
J: TRBJ2-1
DNA: TGTGCCAGCAGCCATGACGGAGGAAGTTCCTACAATGAGCAGTTCTTC
CDR3: CASSHDGGSSYNEQFF

D: .
size: .
V: TRBV7-6
J: TRBJ2-5
DNA: TGTGCCAGCAGCCCCTCGGACAGCTACGGGGAGACCCAGTACTTC
CDR3: CASSPSDSYGETQYF

D: TRBD1
size: few
V: TRBV7-9
J: TRBJ1-2
DNA: TGTGCCAGCAGCGACAGGGGAGGTGGCTACACCTTC
CDR3: CASSDRGGGYTF

D: .
size: many
V: TRBV7-9
J: TRBJ2-7
DNA: TGTGCCAGCAGCCCCAAGGGATACGAGCAGTACTTC
CDR3: CASSPKGYEQYF

D: .
size: .
V: TRBV20-1
J: TRBJ2-3
DNA: TGCAGTGCTAGAGATGTGAGGGGTTCGAGCACAGATACGCAGTATTTT
CDR3: CSARDVRGSSTDTQYF

D: TRBD2
size: few
V: TRBV28
J: TRBJ2-5
DNA: TGTGCCAGCGGCGGGGGATCCCAAGAGACCCAGTACTTC
CDR3: CASGGGSQETQYF

D: TRBD1
size: .
V: TRBV11-1
J: TRBJ2-2
DNA: TGTGCCAGCACCATACTCCGACAGGGGGCTCGCACCGGGGAGCTGTTTTTT
CDR3: CASTILRQGARTGELFF

D: .
size: few
V: TRBV7-9
J: TRBJ1-1
DNA: TGTGCCAGCAGCCGTCAACAGGGACTTAACACTGAAGCTTTCTTT
CDR3: CASSRQQGLNTEAFF

D: .
size: .
V: TRBV19
J: TRBJ1-5
DNA: TGTGCCAGTAGCTTAACTCCAGGGGAAGCCCAGCATTTT
CDR3: CASSLTPGEAQHF

D: TRBD1
size: few
V: TRBV10-2
J: TRBJ1-1
DNA: TGCGCCAGCAGTGAGTCCTGGCAGGGGGCGAGTATAACTGAAGCTTTCTTT
CDR3: CASSESWQGASITEAFF

D: .
size: few
V: TRBV11-3
J: TRBJ2-5
DNA: TGTGCCAGCAGCTTAGAACCGGGCAACCAAGAGACCCAGTACTTC
CDR3: CASSLEPGNQETQYF

D: .
size: .
V: TRBV27
J: TRBJ2-7
DNA: TGTGCCAGCGCCCGGAGGCCCTCCTACGAGCAGTACTTC
CDR3: CASARRPSYEQYF

D: .
size: many
V: TRBV7-2
J: TRBJ2-1
DNA: TGTGCCAGCAGCTTAGCCGGGTATGAGCAGTTCTTC
CDR3: CASSLAGYEQFF

D: .
size: many
V: TRBV7-2
J: TRBJ2-5
DNA: TGTGCCAGCAGCTTATTGGGGAATCCTCAAGAGACCCAGTACTTC
CDR3: CASSLLGNPQETQYF

D: .
size: few
V: TRBV19
J: TRBJ2-1
DNA: TGTGCCAGTAGTATTCGAATCCCAACAGGCGTTTACAATGAGCAGTTCTTC
CDR3: CASSIRIPTGVYNEQFF

D: .
size: .
V: TRBV27
J: TRBJ2-5
DNA: TGTGCCAGCAGTTTAACGTGGAGGGGGGGGGGGCCATTGAAGACCCAGTACTTC
CDR3: CASSLTWRGGGPLKTQYF

D: .
size: few
V: TRBV12-3/TRBV12-4
J: TRBJ1-2
DNA: TGTGCCAGCAGGGACAGTCCTAACTATGGCTACACCTTC
CDR3: CASRDSPNYGYTF

D: TRBD2
size: .
V: TRBV27
J: TRBJ2-1
DNA: TGTGCCAGCAGTTACGGGGGGGCCCACAATGAGCAGTTCTTC
CDR3: CASSYGGAHNEQFF

D: .
size: .
V: TRBV7-9
J: TRBJ1-4
DNA: TGTGCCAGCAGCTTAGTGCCAGGGCTTAATGAAAAACTGTTTTTT
CDR3: CASSLVPGLNEKLFF

D: .
size: .
V: TRBV6-8
J: TRBJ1-6
DNA: TGTGCCAGCAGTTATGGGGCTTCGGTCTTCTCACCCCTCCACTTT
CDR3: CASSYGASVFSPLHF

D: TRBD2
size: .
V: TRBV11-2
J: TRBJ2-3
DNA: TGTGCCAGCAGCTTAGAAGGACTAGCGGGCACAGATACGCAGTATTTT
CDR3: CASSLEGLAGTDTQYF

D: .
size: few
V: TRBV5-6
J: TRBJ2-3
DNA: TGTGCCAGCAGCCGGTTCCGGGATTTCCCTAGCACAGATACGCAGTATTTT
CDR3: CASSRFRDFPSTDTQYF

D: TRBD2
size: .
V: TRBV4-1
J: TRBJ2-1
DNA: TGCGCCAGCAGCCCTTCCTGGACTAGCGACCATGAGCAGTTCTTC
CDR3: CASSPSWTSDHEQFF

D: .
size: many
V: TRBV7-2
J: TRBJ2-7
DNA: TGTGCCAGCAGTCTTGCAAGTCAATTCTACGAGCAGTACTTC
CDR3: CASSLASQFYEQYF

D: TRBD1
size: many
V: TRBV27
J: TRBJ2-3
DNA: TGTGCCAGCAGTTTAAGGGACAGGGTAGTAGATACGCAGTATTTT
CDR3: CASSLRDRVVDTQYF

D: .
size: .
V: TRBV11-2
J: TRBJ2-3
DNA: TGTGCCAGCAGCTTAATTGTAGATACGCAGTATTTT
CDR3: CASSLIVDTQYF

D: TRBD2
size: once
V: TRBV25-1
J: TRBJ2-4
DNA: TGTGCCAGCAGTGAGCTCTTCGGGCGGGGGGACATTCAGTACTTC
CDR3: CASSELFGRGDIQYF